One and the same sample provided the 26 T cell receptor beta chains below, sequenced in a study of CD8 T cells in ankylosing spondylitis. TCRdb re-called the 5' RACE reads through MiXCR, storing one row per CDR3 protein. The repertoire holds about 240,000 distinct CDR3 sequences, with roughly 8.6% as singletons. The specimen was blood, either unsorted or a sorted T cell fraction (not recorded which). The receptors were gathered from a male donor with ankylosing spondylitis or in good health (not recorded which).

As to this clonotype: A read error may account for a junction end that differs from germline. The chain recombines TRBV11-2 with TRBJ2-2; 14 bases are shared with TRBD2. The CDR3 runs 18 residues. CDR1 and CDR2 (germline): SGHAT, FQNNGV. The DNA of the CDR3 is TGTGCCAGCAGCACTGGACTAGCGGGGGGTGCGAACACCTGGGAGCTGTTTTTT. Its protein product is CASSTGLAGGANTWELFF.

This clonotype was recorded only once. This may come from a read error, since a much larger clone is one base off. In DNA form, the CDR3 reads TGCAGTGCTTGGCAGACAGGGTGGTACGAGCAGTACTTC. Translating it yields CSAWQTGWYEQYF. The chain combines TRBV20-1 with TRBJ2-7; 7 positions agree with TRBD1. This CDR3 has 13 amino acids. From germline, CDR1 is DFQATT and CDR2 SNEGSKA (reference sequence). J gave up 4 bases and V 5 bases, and 8 bases lay outside the gene matches.

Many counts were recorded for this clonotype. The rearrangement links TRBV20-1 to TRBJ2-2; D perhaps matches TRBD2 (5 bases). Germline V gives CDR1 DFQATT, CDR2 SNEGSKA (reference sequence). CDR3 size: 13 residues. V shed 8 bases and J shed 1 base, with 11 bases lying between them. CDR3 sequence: CSLVSGNTGELFF. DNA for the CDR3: TGCAGTTTAGTCAGCGGGAACACCGGGGAGCTGTTTTTT.

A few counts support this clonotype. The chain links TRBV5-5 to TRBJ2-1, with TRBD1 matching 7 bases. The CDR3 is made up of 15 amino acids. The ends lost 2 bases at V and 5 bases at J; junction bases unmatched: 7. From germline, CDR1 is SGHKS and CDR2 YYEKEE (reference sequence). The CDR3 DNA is TGTGCCAGCAGCTTAAAAGACAGGGTTAACAATGAGCAGTTCTTC. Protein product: CASSLKDRVNNEQFF.

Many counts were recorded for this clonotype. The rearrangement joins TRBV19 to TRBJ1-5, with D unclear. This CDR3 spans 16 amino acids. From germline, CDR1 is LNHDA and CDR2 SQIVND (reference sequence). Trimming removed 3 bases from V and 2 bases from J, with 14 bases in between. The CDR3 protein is CASSITQVRGNQPQHF. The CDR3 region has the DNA TGTGCCAGTAGTATCACCCAGGTGAGAGGCAATCAGCCCCAGCATTTT.

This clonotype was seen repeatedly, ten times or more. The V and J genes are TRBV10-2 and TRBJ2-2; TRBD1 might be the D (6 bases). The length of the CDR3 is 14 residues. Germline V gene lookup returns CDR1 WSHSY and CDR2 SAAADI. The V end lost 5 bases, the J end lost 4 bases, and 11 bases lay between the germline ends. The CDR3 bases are TGCGCCAGCAGTACACAGGGCGGCACCGGGGAGCTGTTTTTT. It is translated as CASSTQGGTGELFF.

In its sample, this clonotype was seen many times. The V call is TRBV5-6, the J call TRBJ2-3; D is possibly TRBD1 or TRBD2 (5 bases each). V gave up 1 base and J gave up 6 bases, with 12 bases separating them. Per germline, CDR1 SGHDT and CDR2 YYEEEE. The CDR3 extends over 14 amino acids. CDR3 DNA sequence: TGTGCCAGCAGCTTGCAGGGAGCCCGGGATACGCAGTATTTT. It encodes CASSLQGARDTQYF.

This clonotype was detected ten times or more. Here the CDR3 DNA reads TGTGCCAGCAGTCCCCCCGGGACTAGCGGGGGTCGCACAGATACGCAGTATTTT. This encodes CASSPPGTSGGRTDTQYF. The chain recombines TRBV12-3 or TRBV12-4 with TRBJ2-3, with 14 bases lining up with TRBD2. Trimming removed 5 bases from V and 1 base from J; junction bases left unmatched: 8. The CDR3 is 18 amino acids.

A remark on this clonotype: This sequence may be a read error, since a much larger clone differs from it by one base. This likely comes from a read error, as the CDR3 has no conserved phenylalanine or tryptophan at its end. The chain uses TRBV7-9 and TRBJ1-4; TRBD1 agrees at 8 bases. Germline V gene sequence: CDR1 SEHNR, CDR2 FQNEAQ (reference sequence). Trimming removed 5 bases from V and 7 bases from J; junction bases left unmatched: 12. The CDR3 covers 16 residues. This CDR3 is CASSPEAGTGGEKLFL. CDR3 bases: TGTGCCAGCAGCCCCGAAGCGGGGACAGGTGGTGAAAAACTGTTTTTA.

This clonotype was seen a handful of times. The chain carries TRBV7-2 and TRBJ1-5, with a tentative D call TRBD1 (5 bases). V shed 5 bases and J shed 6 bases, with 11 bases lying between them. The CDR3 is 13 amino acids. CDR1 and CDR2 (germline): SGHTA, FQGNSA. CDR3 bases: TGTGCCAGCAGCGGGGGGGGTGCTCAGCCCCAGCATTTT. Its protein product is CASSGGGAQPQHF.

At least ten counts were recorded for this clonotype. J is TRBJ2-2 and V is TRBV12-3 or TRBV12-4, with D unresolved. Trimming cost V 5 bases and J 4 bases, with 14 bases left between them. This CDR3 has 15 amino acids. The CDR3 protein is CASSPDGLGTGELFF. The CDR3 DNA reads TGTGCCAGCAGTCCGGACGGGTTGGGCACCGGGGAGCTGTTTTTT.

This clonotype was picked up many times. CDR3: CASLTRDRVGGYTF. The CDR3 region has the DNA TGTGCCAGTTTAACCCGGGACAGGGTAGGTGGCTACACCTTC. The chain links TRBV21-1 to TRBJ1-2; TRBD1 is the table's D call and was not checked against the DNA. TRBV21-1 is a pseudogene locus. This CDR3 is 14 amino acids long.

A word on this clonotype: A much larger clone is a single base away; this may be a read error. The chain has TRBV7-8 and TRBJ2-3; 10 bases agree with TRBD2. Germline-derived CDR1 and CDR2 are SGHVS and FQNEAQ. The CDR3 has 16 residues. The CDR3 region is CASSLLAGASTGTQYF. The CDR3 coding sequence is TGTGCCAGCAGCTTACTAGCGGGGGCCTCCACAGGTACGCAGTATTTT.

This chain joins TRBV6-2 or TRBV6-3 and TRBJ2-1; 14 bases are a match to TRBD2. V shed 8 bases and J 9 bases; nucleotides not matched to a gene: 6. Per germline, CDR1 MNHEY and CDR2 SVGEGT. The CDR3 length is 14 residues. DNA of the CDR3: TGTGCCAGCGGGGGACTAGCGGGGGTAGCTGAGCAGTTCTTC. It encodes CASGGLAGVAEQFF.

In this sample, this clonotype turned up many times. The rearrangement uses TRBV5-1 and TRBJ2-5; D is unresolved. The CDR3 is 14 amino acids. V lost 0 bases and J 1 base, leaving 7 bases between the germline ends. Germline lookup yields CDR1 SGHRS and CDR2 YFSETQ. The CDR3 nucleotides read TGCGCCAGCAGCTTGGAAGGCAGCCAAGAGACCCAGTACTTC. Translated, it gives CASSLEGSQETQYF.

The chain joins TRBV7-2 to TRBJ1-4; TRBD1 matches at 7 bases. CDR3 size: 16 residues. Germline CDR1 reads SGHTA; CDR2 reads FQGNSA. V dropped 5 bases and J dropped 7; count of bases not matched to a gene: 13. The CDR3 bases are TGTGCCAGCAGCCGAGAGGGGGCAGGGGAGCGTGAAAAACTGTTTTTT. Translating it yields CASSREGAGEREKLFF.

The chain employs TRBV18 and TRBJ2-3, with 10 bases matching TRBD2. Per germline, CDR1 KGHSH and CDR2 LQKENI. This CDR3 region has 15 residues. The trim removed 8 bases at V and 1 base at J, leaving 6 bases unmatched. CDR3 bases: TGTGCCAGCCCGTCTAGCGGGGGACGCACAGATACGCAGTATTTT. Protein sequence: CASPSSGGRTDTQYF.

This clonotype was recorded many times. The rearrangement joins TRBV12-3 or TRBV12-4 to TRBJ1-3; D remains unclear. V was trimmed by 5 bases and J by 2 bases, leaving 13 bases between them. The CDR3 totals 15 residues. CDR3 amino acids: CASSPSHGAGNTIYF. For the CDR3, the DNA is TGTGCCAGCAGTCCCTCCCATGGGGCTGGAAACACCATATATTTT.

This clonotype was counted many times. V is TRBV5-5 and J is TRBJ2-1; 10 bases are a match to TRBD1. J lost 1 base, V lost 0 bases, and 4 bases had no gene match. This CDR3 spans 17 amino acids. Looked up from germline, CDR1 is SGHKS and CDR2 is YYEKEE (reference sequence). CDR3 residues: CASSLGTGQGSYNEQFF. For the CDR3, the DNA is TGTGCCAGCAGCTTGGGAACGGGACAGGGGTCCTACAATGAGCAGTTCTTC.

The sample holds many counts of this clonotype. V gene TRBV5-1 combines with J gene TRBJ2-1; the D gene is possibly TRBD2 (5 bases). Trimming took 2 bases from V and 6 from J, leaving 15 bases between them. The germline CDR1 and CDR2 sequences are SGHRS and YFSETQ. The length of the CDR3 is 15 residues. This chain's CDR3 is CASSFGSGSGNEQFF. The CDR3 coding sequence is TGCGCCAGCAGCTTCGGGTCGGGGAGCGGCAATGAGCAGTTCTTC.

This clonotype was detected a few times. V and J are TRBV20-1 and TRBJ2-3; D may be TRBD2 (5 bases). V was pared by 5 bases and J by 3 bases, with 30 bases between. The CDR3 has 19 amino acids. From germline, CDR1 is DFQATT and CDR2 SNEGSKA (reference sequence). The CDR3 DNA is TGCAGTGCTCCCGGCAGGTCCGGGGAAATGATTGTGGGAACAGATACGCAGTATTTT. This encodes CSAPGRSGEMIVGTDTQYF.

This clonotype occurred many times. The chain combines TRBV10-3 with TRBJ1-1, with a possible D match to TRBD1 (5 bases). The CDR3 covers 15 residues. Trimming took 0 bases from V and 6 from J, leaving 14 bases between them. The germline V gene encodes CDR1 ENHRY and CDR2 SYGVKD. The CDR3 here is CAISESNRINAEAFF. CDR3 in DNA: TGTGCCATCAGTGAGTCAAACAGGATCAACGCTGAAGCTTTCTTT.

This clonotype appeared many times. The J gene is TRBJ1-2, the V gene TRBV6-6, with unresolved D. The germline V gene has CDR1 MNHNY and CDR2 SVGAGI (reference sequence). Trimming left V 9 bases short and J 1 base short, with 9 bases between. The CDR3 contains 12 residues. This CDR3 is CASADHNYGYTF. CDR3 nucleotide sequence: TGTGCCAGTGCCGACCATAACTATGGCTACACCTTC.

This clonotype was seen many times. The CDR3 DNA is TGTGCCAGCAGTCTCCGCCAGGGGTCGAACACTGAAGCTTTCTTT. Translating it yields CASSLRQGSNTEAFF. This chain joins TRBV4-2 and TRBJ1-1; D is possibly TRBD1 (6 bases). CDR1 and CDR2 (germline): LGHNA, YNFKEQ. CDR3 size: 15 residues. Trimming pared 6 bases from V and 1 base from J, leaving 15 bases between.

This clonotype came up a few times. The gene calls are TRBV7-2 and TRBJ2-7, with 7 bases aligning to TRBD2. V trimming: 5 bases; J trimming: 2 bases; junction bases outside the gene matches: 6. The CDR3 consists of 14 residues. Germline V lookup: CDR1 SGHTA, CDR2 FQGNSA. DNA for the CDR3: TGTGCCAGCAGCCCAACTAGCGTACCCTACGAGCAGTACTTC. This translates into CASSPTSVPYEQYF. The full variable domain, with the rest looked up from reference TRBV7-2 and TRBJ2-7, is GAGVSQSPSNKVTEKGKDVELRCDPISGHTALYWYRQSLGQGLEFLIYFQGNSAPDKSGLPSDRFSAERTGGSVSTLTIQRTQQEDSAVYLCASSPTSVPYEQYFGPGTRLTVT.

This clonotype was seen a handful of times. CDR3 residues: CASSSRSRYNSPLHF. The CDR3 DNA is TGTGCCAGCAGCTCCCGGAGCCGTTATAATTCACCCCTCCACTTT. V and J are TRBV6-1 and TRBJ1-6, with D uncertain. Trimming cost V 6 bases and J 4 bases, with 13 bases left between them. In germline, CDR1 is MNHNS, CDR2 SASEGT. The CDR3 runs to 15 residues.